The TCR beta chain under discussion was sequenced for a study of regulatory T cells in long-lasting Graves disease. Germline CDR1 is MNHEY and CDR2 is SVGEGT. The trim removed 0 bases at V and 7 bases at J, leaving 12 bases unmatched. The CDR3 has 17 amino acids. Notes on the study in general: In persistent patients, shared public clonotypes (under 3,000) outnumbered those in new patients (roughly 870). The work looked only at peripheral blood and did not look at thyroid tissue.

Stated time point: persistent/refractory GD, antithyroid drugs over 5 years with positive TRAb. Following extraction of RNA from PBMCs, that RNA was used to make the TCR library. This clonotype came up many times. Its antigen is as yet unknown. Assembly of TCR beta libraries relied on iRepertoire HTBI primers together with Arm-PCR of CDR3 regions. TCRdb reanalysed the multiplex PCR reads using MiXCR and keeps one entry per CDR3 protein. Altogether 390,000 or so distinct CDR3 sequences are present, more than 20% being singletons, with the ten largest covering around 30%. The rearrangement joins TRBV6-2 or TRBV6-3 to TRBJ2-4, with 7 bases that match TRBD2. The material sequenced was peripheral blood mononuclear cells (PBMCs), taken when the disease was refractory, from a patient treated with antithyroid drugs. This sequence originates from a woman aged 40 to 50 with Graves disease. The DNA for the CDR3 is TGTGCCAGCAGTTACTCGACTCAGCGGGAAGGGAGGAACATTCAGTACTTC. This gives the protein CASSYSTQREGRNIQYF.